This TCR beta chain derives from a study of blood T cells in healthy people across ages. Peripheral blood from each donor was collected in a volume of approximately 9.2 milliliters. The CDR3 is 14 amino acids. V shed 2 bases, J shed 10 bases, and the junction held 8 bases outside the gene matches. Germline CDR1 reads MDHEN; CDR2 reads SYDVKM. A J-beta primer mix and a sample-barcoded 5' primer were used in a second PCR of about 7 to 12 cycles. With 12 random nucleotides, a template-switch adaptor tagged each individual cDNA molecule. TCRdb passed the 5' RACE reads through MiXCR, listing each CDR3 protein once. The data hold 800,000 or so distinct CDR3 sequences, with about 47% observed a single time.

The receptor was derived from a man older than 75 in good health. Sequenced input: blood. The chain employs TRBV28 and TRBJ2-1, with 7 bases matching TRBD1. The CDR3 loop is CASSLPHRGWEQFF. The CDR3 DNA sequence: TGTGCCAGCAGTTTACCGCACAGGGGATGGGAGCAGTTCTTC.